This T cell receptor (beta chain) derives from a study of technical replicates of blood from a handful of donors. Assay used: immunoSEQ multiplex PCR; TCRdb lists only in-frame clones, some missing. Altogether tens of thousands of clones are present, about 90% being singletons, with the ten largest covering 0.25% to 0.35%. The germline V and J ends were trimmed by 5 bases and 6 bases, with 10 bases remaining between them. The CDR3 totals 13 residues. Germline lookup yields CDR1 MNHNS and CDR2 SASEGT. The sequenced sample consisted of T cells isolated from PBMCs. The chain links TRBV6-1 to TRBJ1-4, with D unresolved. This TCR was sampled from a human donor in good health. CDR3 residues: CASSHNAYEKLFF. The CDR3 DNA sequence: TGTGCCAGCAGTCACAACGCTTATGAAAAACTGTTTTTT.